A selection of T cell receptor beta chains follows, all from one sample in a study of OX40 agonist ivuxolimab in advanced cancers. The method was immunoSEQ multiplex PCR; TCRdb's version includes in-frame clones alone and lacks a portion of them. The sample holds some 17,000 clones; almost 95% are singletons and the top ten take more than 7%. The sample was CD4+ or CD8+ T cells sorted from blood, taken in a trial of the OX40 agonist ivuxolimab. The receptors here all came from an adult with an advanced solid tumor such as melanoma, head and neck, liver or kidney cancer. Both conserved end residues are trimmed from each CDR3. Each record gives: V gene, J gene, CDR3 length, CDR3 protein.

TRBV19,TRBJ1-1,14,ASSIFGDGVGTEAF
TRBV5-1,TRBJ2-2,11,ASSVREPGELF
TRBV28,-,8,ASSGDEQY
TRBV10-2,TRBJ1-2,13,ASSESGQGGYGYT
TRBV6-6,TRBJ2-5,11,ASTPGFQETQY
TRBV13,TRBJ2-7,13,ASSGPGTAKYEQY
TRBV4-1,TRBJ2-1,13,ASSQDHTSGNEQF
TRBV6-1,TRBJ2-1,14,ASSDPGTGVPNEQF
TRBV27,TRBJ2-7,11,ASGTGTNYEQY
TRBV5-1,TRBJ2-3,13,ASSSLGAYTDTQY
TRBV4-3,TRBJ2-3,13,ASSQEPGESNTQY
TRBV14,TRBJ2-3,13,ASSPYRGRTDTQY
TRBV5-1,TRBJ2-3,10,ASGPPGTSQY
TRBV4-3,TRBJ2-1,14,ASSRAGTGLLGEQF
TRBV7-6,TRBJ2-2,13,ASSPRMTGTGELF
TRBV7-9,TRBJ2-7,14,ASSSDTTGIIYEQY
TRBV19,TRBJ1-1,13,ASSIQGFMGTEAF
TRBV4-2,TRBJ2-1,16,ASSRGASGRDFYNEQF
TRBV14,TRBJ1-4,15,ASSPPSAPATNEKLF
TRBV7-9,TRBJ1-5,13,ASSLDGGPGQPQH
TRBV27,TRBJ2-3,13,ASSLTGGPTDTQY
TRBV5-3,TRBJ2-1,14,ARSLAHRGQGNEQF
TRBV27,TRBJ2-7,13,ASSNTGADIYEQY
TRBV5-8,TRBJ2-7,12,ASSLGGQGYEQY
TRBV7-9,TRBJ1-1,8,ASSLVEAF
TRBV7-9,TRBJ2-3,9,ASSLSDTQY
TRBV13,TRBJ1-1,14,ASSLGYVGSNTEAF
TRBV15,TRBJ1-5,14,ATSRESLGPNQPQH
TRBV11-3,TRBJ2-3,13,ASSPGTASTDTQY
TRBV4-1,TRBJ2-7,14,ASSQMSGASSYEQY
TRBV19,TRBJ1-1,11,ASSIASHIEAF
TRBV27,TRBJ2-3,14,ASSLYWQTSTDTQY
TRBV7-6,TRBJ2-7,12,ASSLQGIVDEQY
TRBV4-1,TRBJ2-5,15,ASSQVFRQSGGETQY
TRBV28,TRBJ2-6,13,ASSLRGSGANVLT
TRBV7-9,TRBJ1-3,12,ASRKQGLGNTIY
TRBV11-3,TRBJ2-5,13,ASSPRGQEQETQY
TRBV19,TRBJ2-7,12,ASSPGAMAYEQY
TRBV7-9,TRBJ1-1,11,ASSLAPNTEAF
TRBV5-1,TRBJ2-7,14,ASSLVLAGETYEQY